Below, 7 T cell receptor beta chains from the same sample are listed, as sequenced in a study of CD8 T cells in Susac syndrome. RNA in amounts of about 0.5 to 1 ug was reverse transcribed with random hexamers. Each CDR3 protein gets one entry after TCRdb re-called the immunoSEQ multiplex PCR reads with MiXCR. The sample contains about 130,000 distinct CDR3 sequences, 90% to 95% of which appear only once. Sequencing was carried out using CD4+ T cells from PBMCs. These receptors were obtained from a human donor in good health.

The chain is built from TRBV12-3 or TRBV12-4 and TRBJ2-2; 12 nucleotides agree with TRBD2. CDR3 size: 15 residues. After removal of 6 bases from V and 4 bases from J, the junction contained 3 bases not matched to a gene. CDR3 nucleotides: TGTGCCAGCAGGCGGACTAGCGGGATCACCGGGGAGCTGTTTTTT. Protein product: CASRRTSGITGELFF.

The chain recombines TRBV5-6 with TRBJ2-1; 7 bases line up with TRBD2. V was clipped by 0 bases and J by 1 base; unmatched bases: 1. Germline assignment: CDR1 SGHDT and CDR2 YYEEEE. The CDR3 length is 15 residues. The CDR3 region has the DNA TGTGCCAGCAGCTTGGGAGCGGGATCCTACAATGAGCAGTTCTTC. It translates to CASSLGAGSYNEQFF.

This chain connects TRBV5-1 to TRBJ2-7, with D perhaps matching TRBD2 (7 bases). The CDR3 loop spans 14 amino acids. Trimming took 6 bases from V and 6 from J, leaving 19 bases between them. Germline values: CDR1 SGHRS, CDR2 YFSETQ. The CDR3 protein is CASTPGGHPREQYF. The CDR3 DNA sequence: TGCGCCAGCACTCCGGGGGGACACCCTCGCGAGCAGTACTTC. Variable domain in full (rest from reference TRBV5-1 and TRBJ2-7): KAGVTQTPRYLIKTRGQQVTLSCSPISGHRSVSWYQQTPGQGLQFLFEYFSETQRNKGNFPGRFSGRQFSNSRSEMNVSTLELGDSALYLCASTPGGHPREQYFGPGTRLTVT.

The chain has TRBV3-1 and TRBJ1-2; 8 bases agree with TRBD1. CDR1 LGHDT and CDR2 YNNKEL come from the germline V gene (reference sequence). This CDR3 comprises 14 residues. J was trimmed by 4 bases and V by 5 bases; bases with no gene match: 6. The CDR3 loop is CASSYGQGTYGYTF. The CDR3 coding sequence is TGTGCCAGCAGCTACGGACAGGGAACCTATGGCTACACCTTC.

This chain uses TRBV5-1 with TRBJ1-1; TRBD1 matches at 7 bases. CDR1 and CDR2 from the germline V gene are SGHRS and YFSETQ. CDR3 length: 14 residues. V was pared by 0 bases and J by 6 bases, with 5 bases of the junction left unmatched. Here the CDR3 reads CASSLEPGTAEAFF. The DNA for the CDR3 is TGCGCCAGCAGCTTGGAACCCGGGACAGCTGAAGCTTTCTTT.

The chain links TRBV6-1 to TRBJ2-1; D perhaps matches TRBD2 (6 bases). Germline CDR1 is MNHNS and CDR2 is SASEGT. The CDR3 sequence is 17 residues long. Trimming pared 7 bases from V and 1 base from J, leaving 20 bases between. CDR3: CASTTSWRAGSYNEQFF. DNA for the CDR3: TGTGCCAGCACGACATCGTGGAGGGCCGGATCCTACAATGAGCAGTTCTTC.

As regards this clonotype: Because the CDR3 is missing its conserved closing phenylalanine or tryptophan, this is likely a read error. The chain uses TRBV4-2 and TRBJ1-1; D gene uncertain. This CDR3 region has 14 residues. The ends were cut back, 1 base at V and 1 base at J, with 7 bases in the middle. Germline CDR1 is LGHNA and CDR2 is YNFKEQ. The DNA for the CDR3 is TGTGCCAGCAGCCAAGGACACGAGAACACTGAAGCTTTCGTT. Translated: CASSQGHENTEAFV.